The 2 T cell receptor beta chains given below trace back to one sample, sequenced in a study of cytomegalovirus exposure and HLA in healthy donors. Use of 60 Vbeta and 13 Jbeta primers characterized the PCR. The data were produced by immunoSEQ multiplex PCR, yet TCRdb's version contains in-frame clones alone and is incomplete. The table has about 170,000 clones, about 85% seen once. Specimen: PBMCs. These receptors all stem from a young man in good health and CMV-seropositive.

V usage is TRBV4-2 and J usage is TRBJ1-1, with D possibly being TRBD1 (5 bases). CDR1 is LGHNA and CDR2 is YNFKEQ in the germline V gene. V was pared by 0 bases and J by 1 base, with 12 bases between. The CDR3 consists of 16 residues. The CDR3 region has the DNA TGTGCCAGCAGCCAAGATCAGAGACAGACGAACACTGAAGCTTTCTTT. It codes for CASSQDQRQTNTEAFF.

The CDR3 sequence is CASSLEAGDRLFF. The DNA of the CDR3 is TGTGCCAGCAGCTTAGAGGCGGGCGATAGACTGTTTTTT. The J gene is TRBJ1-4, the V gene TRBV5-6, with D unresolved. V dropped 2 bases and J dropped 13 bases, with 15 bases sitting between them. This CDR3 is built from 13 residues. The germline CDR1 and CDR2 sequences are SGHDT and YYEEEE.